One T cell receptor (beta chain) is described in this entry. These data are taken from a study of blood T cell repertoires in COVID-19. Original analysis: Counts of nucleated cells, estimated from reference gene primer amplification, were obtained. Measured with immunoSEQ multiplex PCR; TCRdb has only the in-frame clones, and not every one. The V and J calls and the clone size are those of that table, but D and trimming were determined from the DNA. Among more than 250,000 clones, roughly nine tenths were seen once, and the ten largest hold over 2%. Individuals aged about 18 to 100 years were recruited from fewer than 25 US areas. Each participant's cohort was designated according to participant-reported clinical history. Recovery meant two consecutive negative NP/OP PCR tests, professional clearance, or resolved symptoms. Trimming cost V 2 bases and J 3 bases; bases outside gene matches: 12. The CDR3 has 18 amino acids. Germline CDR1 reads SGHVS; CDR2 reads FQNEAQ.

This chain links TRBV7-8 with TRBJ2-1, with TRBD1 matching 8 bases. The source material was PBMCs or T cells enriched from blood (not recorded which). The clonotype originates from a woman younger than 35 who had recovered from COVID-19. This CDR3 is CASSLLPADRVHYNEQFF. CDR3 bases: TGTGCCAGCAGCTTACTCCCGGCGGACAGGGTTCACTACAATGAGCAGTTCTTC. The variable domain in full, with the rest retrieved from reference TRBV7-8 and TRBJ2-1, is GAGVSQSPRYKVAKRGQDVALRCDPISGHVSLFWYQQALGQGPEFLTYFQNEAQLDKSGLPSDRFFAERPEGSVSTLKIQRTQQEDSAVYLCASSLLPADRVHYNEQFFGPGTRLTVL.